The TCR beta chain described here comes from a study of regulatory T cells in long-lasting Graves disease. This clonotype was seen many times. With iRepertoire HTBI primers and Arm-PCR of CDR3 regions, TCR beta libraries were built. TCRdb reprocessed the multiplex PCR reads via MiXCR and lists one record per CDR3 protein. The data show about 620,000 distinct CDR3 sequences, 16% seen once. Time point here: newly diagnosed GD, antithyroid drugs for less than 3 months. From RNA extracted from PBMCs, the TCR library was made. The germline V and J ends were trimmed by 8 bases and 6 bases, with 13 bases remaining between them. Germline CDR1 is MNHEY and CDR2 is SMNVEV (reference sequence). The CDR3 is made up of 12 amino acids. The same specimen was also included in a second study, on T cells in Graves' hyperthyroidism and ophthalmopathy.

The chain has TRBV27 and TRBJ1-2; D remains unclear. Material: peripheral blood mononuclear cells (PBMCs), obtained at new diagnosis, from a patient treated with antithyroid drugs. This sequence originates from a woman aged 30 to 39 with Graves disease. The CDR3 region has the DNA TGTGCCAGCGCAAAAGGTGGGAATGGCTACACCTTC. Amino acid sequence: CASAKGGNGYTF.